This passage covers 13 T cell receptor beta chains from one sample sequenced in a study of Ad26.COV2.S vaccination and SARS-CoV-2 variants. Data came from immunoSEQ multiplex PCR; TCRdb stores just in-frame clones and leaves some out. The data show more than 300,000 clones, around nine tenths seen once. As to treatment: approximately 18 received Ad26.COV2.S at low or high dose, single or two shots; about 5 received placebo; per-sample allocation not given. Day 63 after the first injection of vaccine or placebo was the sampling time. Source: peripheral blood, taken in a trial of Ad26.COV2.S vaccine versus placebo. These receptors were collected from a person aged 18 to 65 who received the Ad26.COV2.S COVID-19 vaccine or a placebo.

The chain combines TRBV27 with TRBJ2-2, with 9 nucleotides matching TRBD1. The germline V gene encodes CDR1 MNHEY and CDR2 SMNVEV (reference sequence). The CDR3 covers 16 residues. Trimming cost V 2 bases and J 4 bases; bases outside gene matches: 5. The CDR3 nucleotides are TGTGCCAGCAGTTTAGGGACAGGGCTCCGCACCGGGGAGCTGTTTTTT. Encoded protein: CASSLGTGLRTGELFF.

CDR3 region: CASRPTSVGELFF. For the CDR3, the DNA is TGCGCCAGCAGGCCTACTAGCGTCGGGGAGCTGTTTTTT. The chain uses TRBV10-1 and TRBJ2-2; 7 bases line up with TRBD2. This CDR3 is built from 13 residues. The V segment lost 6 bases and the J segment 7 bases; nucleotides outside the gene matches: 5. Germline V gene lookup returns CDR1 WNHNN and CDR2 SYGVQD (reference sequence).

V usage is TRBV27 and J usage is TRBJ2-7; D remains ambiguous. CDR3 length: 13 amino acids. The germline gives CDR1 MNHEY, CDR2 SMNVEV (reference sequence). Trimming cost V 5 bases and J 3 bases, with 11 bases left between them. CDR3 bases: TGTGCCAGCAGTGCCGCCCTCGACTACGAGCAGTACTTC. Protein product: CASSAALDYEQYF.

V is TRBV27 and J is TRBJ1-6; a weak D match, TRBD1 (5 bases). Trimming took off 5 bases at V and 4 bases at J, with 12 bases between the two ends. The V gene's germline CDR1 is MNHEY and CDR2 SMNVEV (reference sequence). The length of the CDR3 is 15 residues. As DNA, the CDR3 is TGTGCCAGCAGTCTCCAGGGCGGATATAATTCACCCCTCCACTTT. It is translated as CASSLQGGYNSPLHF.

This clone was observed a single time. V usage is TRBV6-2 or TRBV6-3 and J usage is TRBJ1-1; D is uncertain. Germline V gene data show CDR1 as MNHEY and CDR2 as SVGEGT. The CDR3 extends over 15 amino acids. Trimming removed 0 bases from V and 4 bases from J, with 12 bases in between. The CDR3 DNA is TGTGCCAGCAGTTACTCGAAGTCGGGAGGCACTGAAGCTTTCTTT. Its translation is CASSYSKSGGTEAFF.

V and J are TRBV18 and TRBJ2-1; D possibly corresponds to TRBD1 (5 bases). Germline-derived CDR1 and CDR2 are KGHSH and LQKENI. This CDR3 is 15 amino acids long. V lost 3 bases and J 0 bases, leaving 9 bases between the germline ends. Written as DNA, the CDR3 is TGTGCCAGCTCACCGGACATGAGCTCCTACAATGAGCAGTTCTTC. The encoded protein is CASSPDMSSYNEQFF. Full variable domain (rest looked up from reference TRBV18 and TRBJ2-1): NAGVMQNPRHLVRRRGQEARLRCSPMKGHSHVYWYRQLPEEGLKFMVYLQKENIIDESGMPKERFSAEFPKEGPSILRIQQVVRGDSAAYFCASSPDMSSYNEQFFGPGTRLTVL.

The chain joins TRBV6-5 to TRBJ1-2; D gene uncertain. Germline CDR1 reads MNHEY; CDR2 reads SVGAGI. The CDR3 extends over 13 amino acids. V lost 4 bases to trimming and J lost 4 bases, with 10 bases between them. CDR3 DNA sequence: TGTGCCAGCAGTTTCGGTCCAAGCTATGGCTACACCTTC. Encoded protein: CASSFGPSYGYTF.

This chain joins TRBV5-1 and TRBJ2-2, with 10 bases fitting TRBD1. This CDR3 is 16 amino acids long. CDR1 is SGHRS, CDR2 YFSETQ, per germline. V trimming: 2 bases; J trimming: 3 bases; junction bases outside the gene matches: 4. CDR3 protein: CASSLSGTGDTGELFF. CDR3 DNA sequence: TGCGCCAGCAGCTTATCCGGGACAGGGGACACCGGGGAGCTGTTTTTT.

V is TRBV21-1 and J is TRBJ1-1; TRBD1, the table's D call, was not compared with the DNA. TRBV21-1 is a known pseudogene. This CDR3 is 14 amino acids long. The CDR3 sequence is CASTGNRGGTEAFF. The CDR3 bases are TGTGCCAGCACCGGAAACAGGGGTGGGACTGAAGCTTTCTTT.

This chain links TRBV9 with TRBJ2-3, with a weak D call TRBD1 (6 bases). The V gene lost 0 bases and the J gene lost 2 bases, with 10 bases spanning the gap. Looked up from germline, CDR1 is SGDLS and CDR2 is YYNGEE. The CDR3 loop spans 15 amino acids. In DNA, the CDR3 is TGTGCCAGCAGCGTAGAAGGGGGAAACACAGATACGCAGTATTTT. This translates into CASSVEGGNTDTQYF.

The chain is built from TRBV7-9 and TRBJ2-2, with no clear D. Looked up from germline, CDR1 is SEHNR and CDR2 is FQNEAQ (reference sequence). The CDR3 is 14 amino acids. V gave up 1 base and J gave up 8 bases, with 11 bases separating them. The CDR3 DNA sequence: TGTGCCAGCAGCTTAGAGGTTGATTTGGGGGAGCTGTTTTTT. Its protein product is CASSLEVDLGELFF.

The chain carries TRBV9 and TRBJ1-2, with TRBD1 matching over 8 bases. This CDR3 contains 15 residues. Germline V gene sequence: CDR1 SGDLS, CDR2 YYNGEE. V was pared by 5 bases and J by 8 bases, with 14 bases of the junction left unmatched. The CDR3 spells CASSETPSGGKGYTF. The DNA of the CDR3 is TGTGCCAGCAGTGAAACCCCATCAGGGGGCAAGGGCTACACCTTC.

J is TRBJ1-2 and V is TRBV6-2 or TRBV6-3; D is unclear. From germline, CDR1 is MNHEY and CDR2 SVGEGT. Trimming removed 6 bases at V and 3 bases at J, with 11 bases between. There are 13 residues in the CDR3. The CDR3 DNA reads TGTGCCAGCAGCCTACAGACGTACTATGGCTACACCTTC. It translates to CASSLQTYYGYTF.